This TCR beta chain was retrieved from a study of cytomegalovirus exposure and HLA in healthy donors. 13 Jbeta primers and 60 Vbeta primers were used for the PCR. Sequenced by immunoSEQ multiplex PCR; TCRdb stores in-frame clones only, minus some. Altogether some 110,000 clones are present, roughly 83% being singletons, with the ten largest covering just under 3%. The germline V gene encodes CDR1 MGHRA and CDR2 YSYEKL. There are 13 residues in the CDR3. Trimming removed 5 bases from V and 5 bases from J, with 12 bases in between. The sequence was obtained from a woman in her late teens or twenties in good health and CMV-seropositive. Specimen: PBMCs. The chain is built from TRBV4-1 and TRBJ2-5, with a weak D call TRBD2 (6 bases). CDR3 nucleotide sequence: TGCGCCAGCAGCAGGCTAGCGAGGGAGACCCAGTACTTC. Its protein is CASSRLARETQYF.